This T cell receptor (beta chain) was found in a study of long-term antiretroviral therapy in people with HIV. General observations from the study: Clones showing expansion before ART dominated the repertoire at all time points.

With survey level as its setting, the immunoSEQ assay was v3.0. Sequencing used immunoSEQ multiplex PCR; TCRdb keeps in-frame clones, though not all of them. The sample lists 26,000 or so clones, more than 75% occurring once. Of note for this clone: Its target is unknown.

Trimming cost V 6 bases and J 4 bases; bases outside gene matches: 7. The CDR3 loop spans 13 amino acids. Germline V gives CDR1 SQVTM, CDR2 ANQGSEA. The source was unsorted PBMCs, collected 2 years after starting antiretroviral therapy. V usage is TRBV29-1 and J usage is TRBJ1-1, with 8 bases fitting TRBD1. This clonotype was obtained from a man aged 45-65 years with HIV. In nucleotides, the CDR3 is TGCAGCGTGCGCGGACAGGGCCTCACTGAAGCTTTCTTT. Translated, it gives CSVRGQGLTEAFF.